This is a list of T cell receptor beta chains from one sample in a study of cytomegalovirus exposure and HLA in healthy donors. The repertoire was sequenced with immunoSEQ multiplex PCR; TCRdb's copy has only in-frame clones and lacks some. Seen in this sample are some 130,000 clones; the ten most common clones hold more than 1.5%. Sequencing input: PBMCs. These receptors were taken from a man younger than 30 in good health and CMV-seronegative. CDR3s leave out the opening cysteine and the closing phenylalanine or tryptophan.

V gene,J gene,CDR3 protein
TRBV29-1,TRBJ2-3,SVESFTDTQY
TRBV28,TRBJ2-7,ASSLSTGVLYEQY
TRBV5-6,TRBJ2-7,AGSLGDGGYEQY
TRBV28,TRBJ2-2,ASSQPGQGMNTGELF
TRBV6-5,NA,ASSSQGDEQY
TRBV28,TRBJ2-7,ASNRQGAVYEQY
TRBV7-9,NA,ASSRIGQGNEQY
TRBV10-3,TRBJ2-7,ATLTLEDEQY
TRBV9,TRBJ2-7,ASSVGSGQGLISYEQY
TRBV19,TRBJ2-7,ASSIARGQGAIYEQY
TRBV28,TRBJ1-2,AISPGGRFPGYT
TRBV7-9,TRBJ1-3,ASSSSGPTGNTIY
TRBV4-2,TRBJ2-3,ASSQVKAPGGTDTQY
TRBV6-5,TRBJ1-1,ASSYSEGRNTEAF
TRBV5-1,TRBJ2-7,ASSEGGGTYEQY
TRBV28,TRBJ1-1,ASSSTAVNTEAF
TRBV7-2,TRBJ1-6,ASSFARVSYNSPLH
TRBV7-3,TRBJ1-2,ASSETGTSYGYT
TRBV29-1,TRBJ2-2,SVAVGESGRGTGELF
TRBV18,TRBJ2-1,ASSPWDRGNEQF
TRBV5-1,TRBJ2-7,ASSLAASGGYEQY
TRBV29-1,TRBJ1-5,SVGGTDQPQH
TRBV9,TRBJ2-3,ASSLTGGPADTQY
TRBV7-9,TRBJ1-4,ASSSPRTGRSEKLF
TRBV15,TRBJ1-1,ATSRFGDRAGTEAF
TRBV25-1,TRBJ1-1,ASRGGTSTEAF
TRBV5-1,TRBJ2-3,ASSLASGLVRDTQY
TRBV25-1,TRBJ2-1,ASSESGRALGEQF
TRBV4-3,TRBJ2-7,ASSQGAGSYEQY
TRBV13,NA,ASSYYEQY
TRBV10-3,TRBJ1-1,AIIGQGSPTEAF
TRBV30,TRBJ1-2,AWSKGSGGFDGYT
TRBV7-2,TRBJ1-2,ASSLAGSGHYGYT
TRBV11-2,TRBJ2-3,ASDRGQGDTQY
TRBV2,TRBJ2-5,ASSVGVGGETQY
TRBV28,TRBJ1-5,ASRKPGQANQPQH
TRBV7-3,TRBJ2-3,ASSLGRADTQY
TRBV7-3,TRBJ2-1,ASSLVAGGPYNEQF
TRBV7-9,TRBJ2-1,ASSPLWTSGTNNEQF
TRBV13,TRBJ2-1,ASSFRTSGYNEQF
TRBV19,TRBJ2-7,ASSPTATGFAYEQY
TRBV7-2,TRBJ1-5,ASSIRGDQPQH
TRBV2,TRBJ2-1,ASSEYASLV
TRBV20-1,TRBJ2-5,SARVRETQY
TRBV28,TRBJ2-5,ASSLGRRPQETQY
TRBV6-5,TRBJ2-7,ASSPTATYEQY